Below, one T cell receptor (beta chain) is given with its context. Its matching antigen is unknown. CDR3 length: 14 amino acids. V lost 3 bases and J lost 3, with 11 bases in between. Per germline, CDR1 LNHDA and CDR2 SQIVND (reference sequence). The data originate from a study of beta chain features in type 1 diabetes. Study-wide results and limits: A greater similarity of naive, central memory and Treg TCRB repertoires was seen among patients than among healthy donors.

CD4+ cells of the naive, central memory, regulatory and stem cell-like memory types were sorted via CD45RO/CCR7/CD25/CD127/CD95/CD27. Expressed TCRB transcripts were sequenced after all isolated RNA was converted to cDNA. Measured with immunoSEQ multiplex PCR; TCRdb has only the in-frame clones, and not every one. The repertoire includes tens of thousands of clones, roughly three fifths of them detected once, and roughly 2.2% sits in the top ten. This rearrangement joins TRBV19 to TRBJ1-2; D is possibly TRBD1 (6 bases). The specimen sequenced was Tregs from blood. The sequence derives from a woman aged 18-30 years in good health. CDR3 sequence reads: CASSIPSGDYGYTF. Here the CDR3 DNA reads TGTGCCAGTAGTATCCCCTCAGGGGACTATGGCTACACCTTC.